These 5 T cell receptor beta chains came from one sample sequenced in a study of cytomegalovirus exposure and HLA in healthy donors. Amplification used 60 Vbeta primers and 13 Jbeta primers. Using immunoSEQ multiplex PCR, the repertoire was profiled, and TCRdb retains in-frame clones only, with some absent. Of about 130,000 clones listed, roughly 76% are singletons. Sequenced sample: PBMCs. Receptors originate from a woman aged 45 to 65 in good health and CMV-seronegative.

The DNA for the CDR3 is TGTGCCAGTAGTCGGTTCTCTGGGGCCAACGTCCTGACTTTC. Translated: CASSRFSGANVLTF. The chain links TRBV19 to TRBJ2-6; no reliable D call. Germline CDR1 is LNHDA and CDR2 is SQIVND (reference sequence). The length of the CDR3 is 14 residues. V lost 5 bases to trimming and J lost 0 bases, with 5 bases between them.

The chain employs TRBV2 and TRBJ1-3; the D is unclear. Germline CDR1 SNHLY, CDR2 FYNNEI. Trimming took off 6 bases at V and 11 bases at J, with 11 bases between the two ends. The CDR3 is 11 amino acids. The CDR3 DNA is TGTGCCAGCAGCCCATCTAACCCCATATATTTT. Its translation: CASSPSNPIYF.

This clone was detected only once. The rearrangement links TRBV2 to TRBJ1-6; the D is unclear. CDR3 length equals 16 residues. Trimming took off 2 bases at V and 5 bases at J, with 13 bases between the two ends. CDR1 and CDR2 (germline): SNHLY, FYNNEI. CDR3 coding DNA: TGTGCCAGCAGTGAATCCCAGAGAGGAAATAATTCACCCCTCCACTTT. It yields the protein CASSESQRGNNSPLHF.

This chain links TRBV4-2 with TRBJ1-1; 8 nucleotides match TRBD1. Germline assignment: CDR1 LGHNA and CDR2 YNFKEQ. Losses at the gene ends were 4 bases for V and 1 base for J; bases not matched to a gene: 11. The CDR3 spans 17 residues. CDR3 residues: CASSPRQGRYENTEAFF. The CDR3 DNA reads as TGTGCCAGCAGCCCCAGACAGGGGCGCTATGAGAACACTGAAGCTTTCTTT.

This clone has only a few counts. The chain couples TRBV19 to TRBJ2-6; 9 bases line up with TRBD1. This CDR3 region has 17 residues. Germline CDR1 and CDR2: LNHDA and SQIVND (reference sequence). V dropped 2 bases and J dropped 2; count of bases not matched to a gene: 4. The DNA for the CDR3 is TGTGCCAGTAGTATATCGGGACAGGGTGCTGGGGCCAACGTCCTGACTTTC. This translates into CASSISGQGAGANVLTF.